The present T cell receptor beta chain was sequenced within a study of T cells in Graves' hyperthyroidism and ophthalmopathy. RNA transcripts served as the template for amplifying TCR beta CDR3 regions. The TCR CDR3 first-round RT-PCR relied on the HTBI primer set. MiXCR, run by TCRdb on the multiplex PCR reads, gives a single entry per CDR3 protein. Here the sample spans fewer than 650,000 distinct CDR3 sequences, over 11% being singletons. Hyperthyroidism, newly diagnosed and lasting under 2 months, affected patients aged 18 to 65. This clonotype was detected a few times. Input material: blood. The sequence was obtained from a woman in her twenties or thirties with Graves' hyperthyroidism that later progressed to Graves' ophthalmopathy.

In DNA form, the CDR3 reads TGTGCCAGCAGCCATGCGGACGGAGCGAACACCGGGGAGCTGTTTTTT. It encodes CASSHADGANTGELFF. The chain links TRBV4-2 to TRBJ2-2; D remains unclear. Trimming removed 3 bases at V and 0 bases at J, with 11 bases between. This CDR3 is built from 16 residues. Germline values: CDR1 LGHNA, CDR2 YNFKEQ.